Sequencing of this T cell receptor (beta chain) was carried out in a study of T cell repertoires in cytomegalovirus infection. The CDR3 spans 14 residues. The germline gives CDR1 SGHTA, CDR2 FQGNSA. From the reads, TCRdb called clonotypes with MiXCR, one entry per CDR3 protein. The table records some 480,000 distinct CDR3 sequences, 33% of them present only once. This clonotype was seen ten or more times. Its specificity is unknown. One end of the junction varies from germline; a read error may be responsible. V and J are TRBV7-2 and TRBJ2-6; D might be TRBD1 (6 bases). This sequence was found in a human donor in good health (CMV status not recorded). Some clones in this sample may be carry-over from other donors' samples. The sequenced sample was cultured PBMCs, obtained from culture after CMV antigen stimulation. CDR3 in amino acids: CASTLGGGANVLTF. The CDR3 nucleotides read TGTGCCAGCACCTTAGGGGGTGGGGCCAACGTCCTGACTTTC.